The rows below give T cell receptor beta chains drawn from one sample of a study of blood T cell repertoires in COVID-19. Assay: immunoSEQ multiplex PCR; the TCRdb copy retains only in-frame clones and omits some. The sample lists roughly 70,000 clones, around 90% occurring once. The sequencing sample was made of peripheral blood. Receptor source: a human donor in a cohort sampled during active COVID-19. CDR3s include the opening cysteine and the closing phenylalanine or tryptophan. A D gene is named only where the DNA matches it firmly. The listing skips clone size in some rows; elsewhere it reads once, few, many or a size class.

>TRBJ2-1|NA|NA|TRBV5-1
TGCGCCAGCAGCAGAACAGGGATTGGATCCTACAATGAGCAGTTCTTC
CASSRTGIGSYNEQFF
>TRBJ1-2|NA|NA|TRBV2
TGTGCCAGCAGTGAGGCAACAGCCAACTATGGCTACACCTTC
CASSEATANYGYTF
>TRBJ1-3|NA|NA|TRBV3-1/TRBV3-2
TGTGCCAGCAGTCCTGGGGGGGCAGGCACTGGAAACACCATATATTTT
CASSPGGAGTGNTIYF
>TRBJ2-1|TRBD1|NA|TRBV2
TGTGCCAGCAGCGGACAGGTTGAGCAGTTCTTC
CASSGQVEQFF
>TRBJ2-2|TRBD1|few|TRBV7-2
TGTGCCAGTGCGGAAGGGGGCGTCGGCACCGGGGAGCTGTTTTTT
CASAEGGVGTGELFF
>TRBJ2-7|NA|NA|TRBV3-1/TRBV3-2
TGTGCCAGCAGCCCATCCTACGAGCAGTACTTC
CASSPSYEQYF
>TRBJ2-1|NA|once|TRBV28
TGTGCCAGCAGTTCACCGCCGGGGGGCTGGCACAATGAGCAGTTCTTC
CASSSPPGGWHNEQFF
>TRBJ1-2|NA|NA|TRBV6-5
TGTGCCAGCAGTTACTCACAGGGAGTGGATGGCTACACCTTC
CASSYSQGVDGYTF
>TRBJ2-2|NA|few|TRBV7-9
TGTGCCAGCAGCCCCGTTAGGGGGAAGGACACCGGGGAGCTGTTTTTT
CASSPVRGKDTGELFF
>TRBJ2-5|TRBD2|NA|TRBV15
TGTGCCACCAGCAGAGATCTCCTTGGACTAGCGGGGGGCCAAGAGACCCAGTACTTC
CATSRDLLGLAGGQETQYF
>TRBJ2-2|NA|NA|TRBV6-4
TGTGCCAGCAGTGTCACAGGGACCGGGGAGCTGTTTTTT
CASSVTGTGELFF
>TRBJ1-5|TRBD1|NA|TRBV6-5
TGTGCCAGCAGCTCCCCGGGACAGGGCAATCAGCCCCAGCATTTT
CASSSPGQGNQPQHF
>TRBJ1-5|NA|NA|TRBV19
TGTGCCAGTAGTATGGAGGGGAGACAGCCCCAGCATTTT
CASSMEGRQPQHF
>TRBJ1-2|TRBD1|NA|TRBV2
TGTGCCAGCGGCCGGGACAGGGGGGACTACACCTTC
CASGRDRGDYTF
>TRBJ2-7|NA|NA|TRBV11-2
TGTGCCAGCAGCCTACACTGGGCCGAGCAGTACTTC
CASSLHWAEQYF
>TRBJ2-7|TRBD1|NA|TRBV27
TGTGCCAGCAGGAGAACAGGGGGTAGTTCCTACGAGCAGTACTTC
CASRRTGGSSYEQYF
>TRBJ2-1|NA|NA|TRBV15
TGTGCCACCAGCAGTGTATACAATGAGCAGTTCTTC
CATSSVYNEQFF
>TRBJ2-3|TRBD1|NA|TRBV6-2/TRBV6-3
TGTGCCAGCAGCCGGACAGGGTCACCAGATACGCAGTATTTT
CASSRTGSPDTQYF
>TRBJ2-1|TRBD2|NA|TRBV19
TGTGCCAGTAGCCCTTGGACTAGCGGGGGGCGCAATGAGCAGTTCTTC
CASSPWTSGGRNEQFF
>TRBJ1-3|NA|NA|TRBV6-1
TGTGCCAGCAGTGAACAGGCAGGCCGACACGGAAACACCATATATTTT
CASSEQAGRHGNTIYF
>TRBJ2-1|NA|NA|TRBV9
TGTGCCAGCAGCCTCGAGGGCAGCTCCTACAATGAGCAGTTCTTC
CASSLEGSSYNEQFF
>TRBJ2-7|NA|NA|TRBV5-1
TGCGCCAGCGCGCGGGACCCCGGGGGAAACGAGCAGTACTTC
CASARDPGGNEQYF